The 9 T cell receptor beta chains listed next were all sequenced from one sample in a study of shared clonotypes between healthy human individuals. The method was immunoSEQ multiplex PCR; TCRdb's version includes in-frame clones alone and lacks a portion of them. The sample includes around 1.1 million clones, approximately 77% of them seen just once. Specimen: memory CD4+ T cells from PBMCs. Subset: CD45RA-negative fraction. These receptors originate from a man between 18 and 35 years old in good health. Some clones in this sample may be carry-over from other donors' samples.

This clone was picked up many times. This chain joins TRBV5-1 and TRBJ1-4; 9 bases agree with TRBD1. Germline V CDR1 and CDR2: SGHRS, YFSETQ. The CDR3 runs to 16 residues. The trim removed 3 bases at V and 0 bases at J, leaving 3 bases unmatched. The CDR3 nucleotides read TGCGCCAGCAGCTGGGACAGGGTTGCAACTAATGAAAAACTGTTTTTT. Amino acids: CASSWDRVATNEKLFF. Full variable domain (rest looked up from reference TRBV5-1 and TRBJ1-4): KAGVTQTPRYLIKTRGQQVTLSCSPISGHRSVSWYQQTPGQGLQFLFEYFSETQRNKGNFPGRFSGRQFSNSRSEMNVSTLELGDSALYLCASSWDRVATNEKLFFGSGTQLSVL.

The chain is built from TRBV5-6 and TRBJ2-7, with 12 nucleotides matching TRBD2. Looked up from germline, CDR1 is SGHDT and CDR2 is YYEEEE. There are 14 residues in the CDR3. J was trimmed by 5 bases and V by 4 bases; bases with no gene match: 4. In DNA form, the CDR3 reads TGTGCCAGCAGCCGACTAGCGGGAGTACACGAGCAGTACTTC. This sequence encodes CASSRLAGVHEQYF. Full variable domain (missing parts from reference TRBV5-6 and TRBJ2-7): DAGVTQSPTHLIKTRGQQVTLRCSPKSGHDTVSWYQQALGQGPQFIFQYYEEEERQRGNFPDRFSGHQFPNYSSELNVNALLLGDSALYLCASSRLAGVHEQYFGPGTRLTVT.

This clone was observed once. This chain links TRBV6-5 with TRBJ1-4; a weak D match, TRBD1 (5 bases). The germline V gene has CDR1 MNHEY and CDR2 SVGAGI. This CDR3 has 14 residues. Trimming shortened V by 6 bases and J by 5 bases, and 13 bases separated the two germline ends. Here the CDR3 reads CASSPRDWNEKLFF. The CDR3, as DNA: TGTGCCAGCAGCCCCCGGGACTGGAATGAAAAACTGTTTTTT.

This chain joins TRBV28 and TRBJ2-7, with D possibly TRBD2 on 5 matching bases. The CDR3 runs to 15 residues. Germline V gives CDR1 MDHEN, CDR2 SYDVKM. Trimming removed 8 bases at V and 1 base at J, with 18 bases between. The CDR3: CASSYNGGPSYEQYF. CDR3 DNA sequence: TGTGCCAGCTCTTATAACGGCGGGCCTTCCTACGAGCAGTACTTC. Variable domain in full (rest from reference TRBV28 and TRBJ2-7): DVKVTQSSRYLVKRTGEKVFLECVQDMDHENMFWYRQDPGLGLRLIYFSYDVKMKEKGDIPEGYSVSREKKERFSLILESASTNQTSMYLCASSYNGGPSYEQYFGPGTRLTVT.

This clone has only one observation. This chain joins TRBV6-5 and TRBJ1-5; D unresolved. Germline-derived CDR1 and CDR2 are MNHEY and SVGAGI. Trimming pared 6 bases from V and 4 bases from J, leaving 16 bases between. The CDR3 is 15 amino acids. The CDR3 sequence is CASRPTSFQNQPQHF. CDR3 bases: TGTGCCAGCAGGCCGACAAGTTTTCAAAATCAGCCCCAGCATTTT.

The chain couples TRBV30 to TRBJ1-3; D not resolved. The length of the CDR3 is 14 residues. Germline CDR1 reads GTSNPN; CDR2 reads SVGIG (reference sequence). Trimming took off 0 bases at V and 2 bases at J, with 8 bases between the two ends. CDR3 loop: CAWSVNSAGNTIYF. The DNA for the CDR3 is TGTGCCTGGAGTGTAAATTCAGCTGGAAACACCATATATTTT.

The CDR3 spells CAWSVPGARGQPQHF. The CDR3 DNA reads TGTGCCTGGAGTGTACCGGGGGCGCGCGGTCAGCCCCAGCATTTT. The rearrangement uses TRBV30 and TRBJ1-5, with D possibly matching TRBD1 (6 bases). The germline CDR1 and CDR2 sequences are GTSNPN and SVGIG (reference sequence). The CDR3 has 15 amino acids. Trimming took 0 bases from V and 6 from J, leaving 15 bases between them.

The chain recombines TRBV6-6 with TRBJ2-7; 8 bases fit TRBD1. This CDR3 has 14 amino acids. V shed 5 bases and J 3 bases; nucleotides not matched to a gene: 6. Germline V CDR1 and CDR2: MNHNY, SVGAGI (reference sequence). The CDR3 nucleotides are TGTGCCAGCAGTCAAAGACAGGGGAACTACGAGCAGTACTTC. Translating it yields CASSQRQGNYEQYF.

The chain recombines TRBV14 with TRBJ1-2; D not certain. Germline assignment: CDR1 SGHDN and CDR2 FVKESK. The CDR3 sequence is 12 residues long. The V gene lost 10 bases and the J gene lost 8 bases, with 17 bases spanning the gap. This CDR3 is CATEAGPCGYTF. The CDR3 DNA is TGTGCCACCGAGGCTGGGCCTTGCGGCTACACCTTC.